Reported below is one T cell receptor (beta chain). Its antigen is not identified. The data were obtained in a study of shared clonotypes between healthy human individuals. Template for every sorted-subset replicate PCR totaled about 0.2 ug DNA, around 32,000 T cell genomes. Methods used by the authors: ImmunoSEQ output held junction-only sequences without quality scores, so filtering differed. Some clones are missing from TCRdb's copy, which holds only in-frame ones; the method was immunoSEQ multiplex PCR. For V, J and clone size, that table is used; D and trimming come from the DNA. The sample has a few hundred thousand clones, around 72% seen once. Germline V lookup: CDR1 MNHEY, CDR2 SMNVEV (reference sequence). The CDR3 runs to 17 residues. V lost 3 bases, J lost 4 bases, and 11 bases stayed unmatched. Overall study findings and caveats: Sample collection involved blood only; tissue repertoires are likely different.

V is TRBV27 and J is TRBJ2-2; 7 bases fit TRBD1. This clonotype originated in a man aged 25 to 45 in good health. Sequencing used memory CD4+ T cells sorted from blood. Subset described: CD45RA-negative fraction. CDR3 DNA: TGTGCCAGCAGTTTCCTCCCGACAGGGACGGGCACCGGGGAGCTGTTTTTT. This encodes CASSFLPTGTGTGELFF.